This T cell receptor beta chain was sequenced in a study of Graves' ophthalmopathy and Graves' hyperthyroidism. Details on this clonotype: Its antigen remains unknown.

The authors amplified TCR beta CDR3 regions, and they did so from RNA transcripts for repertoire sequencing. The workflow started with a first-round RT-PCR run with HTBI primers and then moved on to a second-round multiplex PCR. TCRdb fed the multiplex PCR reads into MiXCR, producing one record per CDR3 protein. The table shows about 740,000 distinct CDR3 sequences, with roughly two fifths occurring only once. This CDR3 comprises 19 residues. Trimming took 3 bases from V and 2 from J; bases not matched to a gene: 16. Germline V gene data show CDR1 as SEHNR and CDR2 as FQNEAQ (reference sequence). Study-level findings and limits: Most expanded clonotypes from thyroid (those above 0.001 frequency) were also found in blood.

Sequenced: peripheral blood. This chain links TRBV7-9 with TRBJ2-7; 10 bases agree with TRBD1. The TCR sequence derives from an adult man with Graves' ophthalmopathy. CDR3 residues: CASSFGGWGQGPGPYEQYF. The CDR3 DNA sequence: TGTGCCAGCAGCTTCGGGGGTTGGGGACAGGGGCCAGGTCCCTACGAGCAGTACTTC.